This entry describes one T cell receptor beta chain. Sequenced by immunoSEQ multiplex PCR; TCRdb stores in-frame clones only, minus some. Of about 67,000 clones detected, roughly 94% appear once; the ten largest clones hold under 2%. The data derive from a study of preoperative IRX-2 immunotherapy in early breast cancer. Germline trimming cut 6 bases from V and 0 bases from J; bases unmatched to any gene: 5. Looked up from germline, CDR1 is SNHLY and CDR2 is FYNNEI. This CDR3 region has 15 residues. Treatment indicated: preoperative locoregional IRX-2 cytokine immunotherapy. This phase Ib study tested locoregional IRX-2 cytokine immunotherapy given before surgery.

Collection took place from a patient treated with IRX-2 immunotherapy. This TCR derives from a human donor with breast cancer. V gene TRBV2 combines with J gene TRBJ2-1, with 7 bases fitting TRBD2. CDR3 in amino acids: CASRLAASSYNEQFF. In DNA, the CDR3 is TGTGCCAGCAGGCTAGCGGCGAGCTCCTACAATGAGCAGTTCTTC.